The entry below gives a single T cell receptor beta chain sequence along with its context. The data originate from a study of control samples from healthy donors and cancer patients. The assay was immunoSEQ multiplex PCR, and TCRdb's table has in-frame clones only and misses some. The data hold under 100,000 clones, with 93% observed a single time. V lost 2 bases and J 6 bases, leaving 13 bases between the germline ends. The germline gives CDR1 LNHDA, CDR2 SQIVND (reference sequence). The CDR3 is 14 residues long. The sequenced material came from blood. The TCR originated in a woman in her thirties in good health. V and J are TRBV19 and TRBJ1-2, with unresolved D. CDR3 protein: CASSITGREHGYTF. The CDR3, as DNA: TGTGCCAGTAGTATAACCGGGCGGGAACATGGCTACACCTTC.